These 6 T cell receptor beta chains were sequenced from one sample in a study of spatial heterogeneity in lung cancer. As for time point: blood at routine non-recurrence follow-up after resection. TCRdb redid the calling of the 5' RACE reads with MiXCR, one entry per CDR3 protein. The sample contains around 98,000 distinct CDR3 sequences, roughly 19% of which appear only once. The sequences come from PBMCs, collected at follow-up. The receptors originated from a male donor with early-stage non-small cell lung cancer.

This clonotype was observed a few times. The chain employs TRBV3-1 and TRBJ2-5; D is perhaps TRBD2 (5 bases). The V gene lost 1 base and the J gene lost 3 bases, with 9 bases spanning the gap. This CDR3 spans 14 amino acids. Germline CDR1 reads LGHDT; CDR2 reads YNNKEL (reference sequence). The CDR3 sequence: CASSQVPGKETQYF. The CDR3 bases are TGTGCCAGCAGCCAAGTCCCCGGGAAAGAGACCCAGTACTTC.

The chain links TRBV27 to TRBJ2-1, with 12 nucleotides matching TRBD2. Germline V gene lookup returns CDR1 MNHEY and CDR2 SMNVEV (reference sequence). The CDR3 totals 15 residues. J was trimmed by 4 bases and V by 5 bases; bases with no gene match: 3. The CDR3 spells CASSDGTSGYNEQFF. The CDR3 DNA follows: TGTGCCAGCAGTGACGGGACTAGCGGGTACAATGAGCAGTTCTTC.

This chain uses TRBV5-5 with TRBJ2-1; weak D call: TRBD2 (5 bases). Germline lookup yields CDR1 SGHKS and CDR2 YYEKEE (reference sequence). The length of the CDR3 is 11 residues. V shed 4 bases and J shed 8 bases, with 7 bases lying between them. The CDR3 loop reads CASSRRDEQFF. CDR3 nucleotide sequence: TGTGCCAGCAGCCGGCGGGATGAGCAGTTCTTC.

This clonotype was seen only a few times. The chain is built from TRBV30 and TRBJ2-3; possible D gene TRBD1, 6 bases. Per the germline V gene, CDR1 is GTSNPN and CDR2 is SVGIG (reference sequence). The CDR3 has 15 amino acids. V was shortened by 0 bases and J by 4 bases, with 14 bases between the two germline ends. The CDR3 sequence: CAWSVAGDSSDTQYF. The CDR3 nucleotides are TGTGCCTGGAGTGTGGCAGGGGATAGTTCAGATACGCAGTATTTT.

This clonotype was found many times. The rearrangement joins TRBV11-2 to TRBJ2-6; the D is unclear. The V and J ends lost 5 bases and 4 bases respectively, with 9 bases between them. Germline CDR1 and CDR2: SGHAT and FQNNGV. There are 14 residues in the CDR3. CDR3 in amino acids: CASSLGYGANVLTF. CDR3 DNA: TGTGCCAGCAGCCTAGGCTACGGGGCCAACGTCCTGACTTTC. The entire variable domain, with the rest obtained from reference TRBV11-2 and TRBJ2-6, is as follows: EAGVAQSPRYKIIEKRQSVAFWCNPISGHATLYWYQQILGQGPKLLIQFQNNGVVDDSQLPKDRFSAERLKGVDSTLKIQPAKLEDSAVYLCASSLGYGANVLTFGAGSRLTVL.

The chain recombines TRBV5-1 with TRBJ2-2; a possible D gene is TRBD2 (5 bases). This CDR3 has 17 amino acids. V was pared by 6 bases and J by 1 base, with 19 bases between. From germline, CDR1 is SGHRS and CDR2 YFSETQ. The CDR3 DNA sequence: TGCGCCAGCACCTACAATTCCGCGGGCCAGAACACCGGGGAGCTGTTTTTT. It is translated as CASTYNSAGQNTGELFF.